This T cell receptor beta chain was profiled in a study of OX40 agonist ivuxolimab in advanced cancers. Across the study: The treatment was a fully human IgG2 OX40 agonist, ivuxolimab. People who had prior anti-PD-1, anti-PD-L1 or anti-CTLA-4 therapy could take part, and around 39% had some.

V lost 6 bases and J 0 bases, leaving 15 bases between the germline ends. The length of the CDR3 is 16 residues. CDR1 and CDR2 (germline): SGHTA, FQGTGA. The protocol was immunoSEQ multiplex PCR, while the TCRdb copy is restricted to in-frame clones and leaves out a portion. The table has tens of thousands of clones, about 86% seen once. The rearrangement links TRBV7-3 to TRBJ2-1; D unclear. The sequences come from CD4+ or CD8+ T cells sorted from blood, collected in a trial of the OX40 agonist ivuxolimab. The source of this sequence is an adult with an advanced solid tumor such as melanoma, head and neck, liver or kidney cancer. This CDR3 reads CASSPTFQTSYNEQFF. The CDR3, as DNA: TGTGCCAGCAGTCCCACCTTTCAAACCTCCTACAATGAGCAGTTCTTC.